This entry lists 8 T cell receptor beta chains sequenced from one sample in a study of cytomegalovirus exposure and HLA in healthy donors. TCRdb's copy holds only in-frame clones and misses some; the assay was immunoSEQ multiplex PCR. The sample records hundreds of thousands of clones, about nine tenths being singletons. Sequencing was performed on PBMCs. The origin of the receptors is a woman younger than 30 in good health and CMV-seronegative.

The V and J genes are TRBV2 and TRBJ1-6; 9 bases match TRBD1. The J segment lost 10 bases and the V segment lost 1 base, leaving 5 bases of the junction unmatched. Germline CDR1 SNHLY, CDR2 FYNNEI. The CDR3 runs 15 residues. CDR3 sequence (DNA): TGTGCCAGCAGTGAAGAACAGGGGGCAAGGTCACCCCTCCACTTT. It yields the protein CASSEEQGARSPLHF. The full variable domain, rest sourced from reference TRBV2 and TRBJ1-6, is EPEVTQTPSHQVTQMGQEVILRCVPISNHLYFYWYRQILGQKVEFLVSFYNNEISEKSEIFDDQFSVERPDGSNFTLKIRSTKLEDSAMYFCASSEEQGARSPLHFGNGTRLTVT.

The CDR3 here is CASSQGTGRETEAFF. For the CDR3, the DNA is TGCGCCAGCAGCCAAGGGACAGGAAGGGAAACTGAAGCTTTCTTT. This chain joins TRBV4-1 and TRBJ1-1; TRBD1 matches 7 bases. This CDR3 contains 15 residues. Losses at the gene ends were 1 base for V and 5 bases for J; bases not matched to a gene: 7. Looked up from germline, CDR1 is MGHRA and CDR2 is YSYEKL.

V is TRBV9 and J is TRBJ2-1; no definite D call. V shed 3 bases and J shed 0 bases, with 13 bases lying between them. Germline CDR1 SGDLS, CDR2 YYNGEE. This CDR3 is built from 16 residues. DNA for the CDR3: TGTGCCAGCAGCGGCGGCGCTGCTAGCTCCTACAATGAGCAGTTCTTC. This encodes CASSGGAASSYNEQFF.

The rearrangement uses TRBV6-5 and TRBJ2-7, with D tentatively TRBD2 (6 bases). In germline, CDR1 is MNHEY, CDR2 SVGAGI. V dropped 2 bases and J dropped 6 bases, with 14 bases sitting between them. The CDR3 covers 14 residues. CDR3 protein: CASSYEAGLGEQYF. CDR3 DNA sequence: TGTGCCAGCAGTTACGAGGCGGGGTTGGGCGAGCAGTACTTC.

In this sample, this clone turned up once. The chain combines TRBV2 with TRBJ1-1; tentative D call: TRBD1 (6 bases). CDR1 is SNHLY, CDR2 FYNNEI, per germline. Trimming left V 7 bases short and J 1 base short, with 25 bases between. This CDR3 is 18 amino acids long. CDR3 loop: CASMGVRGPVGANTEAFF. CDR3 nucleotide sequence: TGTGCCAGCATGGGGGTCCGGGGACCGGTGGGGGCGAACACTGAAGCTTTCTTT.

This clone was counted a few times. The V call is TRBV19, the J call TRBJ2-7, with a weak D call TRBD1 (6 bases). This CDR3 contains 14 residues. V was trimmed by 7 bases and J by 6 bases, leaving 19 bases between them. The germline V gene has CDR1 LNHDA and CDR2 SQIVND (reference sequence). The CDR3 loop reads CASKSEQGPFEQYF. CDR3 nucleotides: TGTGCCAGTAAGAGCGAGCAGGGGCCATTCGAGCAGTACTTC.

The chain links TRBV28 to TRBJ2-2; TRBD1 agrees at 7 bases. Losses at the gene ends were 7 bases for V and 6 bases for J; bases not matched to a gene: 11. There are 15 residues in the CDR3. Germline V gives CDR1 MDHEN, CDR2 SYDVKM. The CDR3 loop reads CASTRQGGKAGELFF. CDR3 sequence (DNA): TGTGCCAGCACTCGACAGGGTGGTAAGGCCGGGGAGCTGTTTTTT.

V gene TRBV6-1 combines with J gene TRBJ2-7, with D possibly matching TRBD1 (6 bases). Germline loops: CDR1 MNHNS, CDR2 SASEGT. V dropped 4 bases and J dropped 4 bases, with 8 bases sitting between them. The CDR3 extends over 12 amino acids. CDR3 amino acids: CASSAQGYEQYF. The CDR3 DNA reads TGTGCCAGCAGTGCCCAGGGGTACGAGCAGTACTTC.